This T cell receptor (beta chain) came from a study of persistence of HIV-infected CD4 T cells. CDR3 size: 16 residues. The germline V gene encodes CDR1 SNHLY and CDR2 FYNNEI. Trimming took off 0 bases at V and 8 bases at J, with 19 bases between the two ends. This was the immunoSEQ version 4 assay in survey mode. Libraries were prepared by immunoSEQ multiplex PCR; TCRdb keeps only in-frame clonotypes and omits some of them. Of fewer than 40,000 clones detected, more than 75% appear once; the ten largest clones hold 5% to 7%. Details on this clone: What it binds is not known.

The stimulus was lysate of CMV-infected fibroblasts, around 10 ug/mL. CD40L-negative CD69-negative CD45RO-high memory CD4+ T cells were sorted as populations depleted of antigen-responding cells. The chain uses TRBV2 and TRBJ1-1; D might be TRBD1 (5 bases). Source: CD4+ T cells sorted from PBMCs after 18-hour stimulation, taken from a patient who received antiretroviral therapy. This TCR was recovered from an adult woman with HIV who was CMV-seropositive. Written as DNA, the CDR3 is TGTGCCAGCAGTGAAGCACCTCCAGGCAGGGAGGACGAAGCTTTCTTT. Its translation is CASSEAPPGREDEAFF.